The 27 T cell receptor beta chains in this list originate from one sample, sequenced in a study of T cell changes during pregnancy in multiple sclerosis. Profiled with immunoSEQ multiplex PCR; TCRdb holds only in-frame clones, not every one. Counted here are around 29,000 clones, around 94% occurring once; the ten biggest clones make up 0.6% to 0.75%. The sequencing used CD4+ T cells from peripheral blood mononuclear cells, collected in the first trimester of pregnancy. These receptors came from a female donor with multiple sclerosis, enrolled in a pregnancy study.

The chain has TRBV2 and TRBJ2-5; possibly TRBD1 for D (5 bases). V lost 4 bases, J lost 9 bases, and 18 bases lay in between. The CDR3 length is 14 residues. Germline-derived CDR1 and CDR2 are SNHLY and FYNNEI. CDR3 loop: CASSVQGGSVAQYF. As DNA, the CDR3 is TGTGCCAGCAGTGTCCAGGGTGGATCGGTGGCCCAGTACTTC.

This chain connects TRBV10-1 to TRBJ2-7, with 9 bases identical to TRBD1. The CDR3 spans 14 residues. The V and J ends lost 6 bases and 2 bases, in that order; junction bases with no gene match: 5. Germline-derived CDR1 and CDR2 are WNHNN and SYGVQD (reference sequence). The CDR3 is CASREGQGPYEQYF. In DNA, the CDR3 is TGCGCCAGCAGGGAAGGACAGGGGCCCTACGAGCAGTACTTC.

CDR3 loop: CASSRGQGALNEQFF. The CDR3 bases are TGTGCCAGCAGCCGAGGACAGGGGGCGCTCAATGAGCAGTTCTTC. The chain joins TRBV27 to TRBJ2-1; TRBD1 aligns across 11 bases. Germline CDR1 is MNHEY and CDR2 is SMNVEV (reference sequence). V shed 6 bases and J 6 bases; nucleotides not matched to a gene: 7. The CDR3 totals 15 residues.

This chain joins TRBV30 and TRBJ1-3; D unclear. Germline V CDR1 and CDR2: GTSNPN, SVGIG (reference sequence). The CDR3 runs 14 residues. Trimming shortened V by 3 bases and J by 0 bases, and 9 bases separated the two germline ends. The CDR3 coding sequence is TGTGCCTGGAGCCTAGGTAGCTCTGGAAACACCATATATTTT. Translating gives CAWSLGSSGNTIYF.

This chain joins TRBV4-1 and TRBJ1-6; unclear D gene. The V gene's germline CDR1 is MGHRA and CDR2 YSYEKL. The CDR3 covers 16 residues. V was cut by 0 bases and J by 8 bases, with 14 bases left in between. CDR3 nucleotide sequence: TGCGCCAGCAGCCAAGACCCCGGCGGGTCGTATTCACCCCTCCACTTT. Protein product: CASSQDPGGSYSPLHF.

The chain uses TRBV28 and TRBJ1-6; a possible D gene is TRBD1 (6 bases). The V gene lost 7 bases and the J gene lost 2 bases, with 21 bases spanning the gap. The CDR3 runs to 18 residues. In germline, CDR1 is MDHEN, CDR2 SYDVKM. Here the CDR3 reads CASITTGNLNPYNSPLHF. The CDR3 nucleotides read TGTGCCAGCATTACCACAGGGAACTTGAATCCCTATAATTCACCCCTCCACTTT.

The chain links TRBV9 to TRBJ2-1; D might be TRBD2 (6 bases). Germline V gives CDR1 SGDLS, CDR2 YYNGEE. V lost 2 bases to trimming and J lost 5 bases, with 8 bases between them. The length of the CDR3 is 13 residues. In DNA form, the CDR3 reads TGTGCCAGCAGCGTTAGGACTAACAATGAGCAGTTCTTC. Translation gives CASSVRTNNEQFF. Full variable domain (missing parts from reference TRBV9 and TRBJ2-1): DSGVTQTPKHLITATGQRVTLRCSPRSGDLSVYWYQQSLDQGLQFLIQYYNGEERAKGNILERFSAQQFPDLHSELNLSSLELGDSALYFCASSVRTNNEQFFGPGTRLTVL.

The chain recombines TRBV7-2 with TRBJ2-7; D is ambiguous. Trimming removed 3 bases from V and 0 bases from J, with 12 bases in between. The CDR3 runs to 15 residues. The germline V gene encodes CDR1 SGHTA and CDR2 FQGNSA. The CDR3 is CASSFAPLSSYEQYF. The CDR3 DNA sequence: TGTGCCAGCAGCTTCGCCCCCCTAAGCTCCTACGAGCAGTACTTC.

This CDR3 reads CASSQDASGVYSGANVLTF. Here the CDR3 DNA reads TGCGCCAGCAGCCAAGATGCCAGCGGGGTATACTCTGGGGCCAACGTCCTGACTTTC. The chain links TRBV4-1 to TRBJ2-6; 7 bases are a match to TRBD2. The germline V gene has CDR1 MGHRA and CDR2 YSYEKL. J lost 0 bases, V lost 0 bases, and 8 bases had no gene match. CDR3 length: 19 residues.

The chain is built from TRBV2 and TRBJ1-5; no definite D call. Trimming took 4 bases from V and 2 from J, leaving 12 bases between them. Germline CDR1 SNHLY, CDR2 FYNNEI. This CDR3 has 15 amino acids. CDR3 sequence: CASSVGGLGNQPQHF. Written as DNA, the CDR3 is TGTGCCAGCAGTGTGGGAGGGTTGGGCAATCAGCCCCAGCATTTT. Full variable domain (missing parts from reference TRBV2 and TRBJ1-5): EPEVTQTPSHQVTQMGQEVILRCVPISNHLYFYWYRQILGQKVEFLVSFYNNEISEKSEIFDDQFSVERPDGSNFTLKIRSTKLEDSAMYFCASSVGGLGNQPQHFGDGTRLSIL.

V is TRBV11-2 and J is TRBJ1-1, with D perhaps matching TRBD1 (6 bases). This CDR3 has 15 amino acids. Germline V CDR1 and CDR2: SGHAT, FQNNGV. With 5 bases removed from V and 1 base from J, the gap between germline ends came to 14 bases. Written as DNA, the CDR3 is TGTGCCAGCAGCCCCTGGACAGCTCCGAACACTGAAGCTTTCTTT. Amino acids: CASSPWTAPNTEAFF.

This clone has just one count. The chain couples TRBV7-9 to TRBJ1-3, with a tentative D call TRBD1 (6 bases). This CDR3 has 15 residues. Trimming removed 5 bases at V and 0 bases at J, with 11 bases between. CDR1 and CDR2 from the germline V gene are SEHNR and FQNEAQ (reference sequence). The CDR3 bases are TGTGCCAGCAGCCAGGGACATATCTCTGGAAACACCATATATTTT. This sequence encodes CASSQGHISGNTIYF.

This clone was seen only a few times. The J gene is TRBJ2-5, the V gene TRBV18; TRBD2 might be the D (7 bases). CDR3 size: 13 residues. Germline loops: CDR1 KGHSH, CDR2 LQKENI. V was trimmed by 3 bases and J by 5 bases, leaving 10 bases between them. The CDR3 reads CASSPRGRETQYF. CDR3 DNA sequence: TGTGCCAGCTCACCGCGGGGGCGGGAGACCCAGTACTTC.

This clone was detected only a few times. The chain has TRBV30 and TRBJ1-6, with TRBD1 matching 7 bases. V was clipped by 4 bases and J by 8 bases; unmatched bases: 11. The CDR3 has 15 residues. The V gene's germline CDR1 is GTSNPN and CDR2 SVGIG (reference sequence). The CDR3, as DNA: TGTGCCTGGAACACCGGACAGGCCGGTTATTCACCCCTCCACTTT. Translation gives CAWNTGQAGYSPLHF.

CDR3 sequence: CACKSRDRGPSYEQYF. The CDR3, as DNA: TGTGCCTGCAAATCCCGGGACAGGGGACCATCCTACGAGCAGTACTTC. J is TRBJ2-7 and V is TRBV30, with TRBD1 matching over 10 bases. This CDR3 comprises 16 residues. The junction had 12 bases not matched to a gene; V was cut back by 6 bases and J by 1 base. Germline-derived CDR1 and CDR2 are GTSNPN and SVGIG (reference sequence).

CDR3 in DNA: TGTGCCAGCAGCCTTGGGCTGGGACAGCTGAACACTGAAGCTTTCTTT. Translating it yields CASSLGLGQLNTEAFF. This chain connects TRBV7-9 to TRBJ1-1, with 7 bases identical to TRBD1. With V trimmed by 5 bases and J by 0 bases, 9 bases remained unmatched. The germline CDR1 and CDR2 sequences are SEHNR and FQNEAQ (reference sequence). This CDR3 comprises 16 residues.

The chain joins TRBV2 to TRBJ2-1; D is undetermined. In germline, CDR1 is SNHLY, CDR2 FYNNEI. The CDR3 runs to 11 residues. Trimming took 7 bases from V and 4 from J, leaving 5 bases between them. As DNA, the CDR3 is TGTGCCAGCACAGAATACAATGAGCAGTTCTTC. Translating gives CASTEYNEQFF.

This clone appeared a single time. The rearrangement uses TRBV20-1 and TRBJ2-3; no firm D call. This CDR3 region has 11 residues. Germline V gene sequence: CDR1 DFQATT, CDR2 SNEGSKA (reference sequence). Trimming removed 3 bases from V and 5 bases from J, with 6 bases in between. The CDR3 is CSASFGDTQYF. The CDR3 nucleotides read TGCAGTGCTAGTTTCGGAGATACGCAGTATTTT.

For the CDR3, the DNA is TGCGCCAGCAGCTCGGGACACAATACGAACACTGAAGCTTTCTTT. Its protein is CASSSGHNTNTEAFF. This chain links TRBV5-1 with TRBJ1-1, with D possibly matching TRBD1 (6 bases). The germline V and J ends were trimmed by 3 bases and 1 base, with 13 bases remaining between them. From germline, CDR1 is SGHRS and CDR2 YFSETQ. The CDR3 sequence is 15 residues long.

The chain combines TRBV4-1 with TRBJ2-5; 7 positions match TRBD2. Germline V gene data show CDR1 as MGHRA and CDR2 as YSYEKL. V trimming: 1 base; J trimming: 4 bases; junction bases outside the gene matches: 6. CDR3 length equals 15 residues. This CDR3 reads CASSQGGGRGETQYF. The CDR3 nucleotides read TGCGCCAGCAGCCAAGGGGGGGGGAGGGGAGAGACCCAGTACTTC.

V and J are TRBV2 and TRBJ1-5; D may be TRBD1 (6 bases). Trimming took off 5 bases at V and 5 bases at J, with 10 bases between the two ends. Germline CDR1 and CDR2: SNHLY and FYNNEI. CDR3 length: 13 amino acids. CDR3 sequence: CASSRDTHQPQHF. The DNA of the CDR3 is TGTGCCAGCAGTCGGGACACCCATCAGCCCCAGCATTTT.

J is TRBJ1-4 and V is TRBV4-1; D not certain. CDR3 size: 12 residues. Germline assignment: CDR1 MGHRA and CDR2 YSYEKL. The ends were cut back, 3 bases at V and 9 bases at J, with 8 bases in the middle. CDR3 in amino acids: CASSHRSKKLFF. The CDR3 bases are TGCGCCAGCAGCCACCGGAGTAAAAAACTGTTTTTT.

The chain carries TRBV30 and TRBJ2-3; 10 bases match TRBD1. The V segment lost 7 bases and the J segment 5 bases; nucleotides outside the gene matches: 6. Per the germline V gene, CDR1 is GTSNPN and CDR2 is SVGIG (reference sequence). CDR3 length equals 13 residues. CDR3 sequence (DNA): TGTGCCTACGACAGGGGGCAGGGAGATACGCAGTATTTT. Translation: CAYDRGQGDTQYF.

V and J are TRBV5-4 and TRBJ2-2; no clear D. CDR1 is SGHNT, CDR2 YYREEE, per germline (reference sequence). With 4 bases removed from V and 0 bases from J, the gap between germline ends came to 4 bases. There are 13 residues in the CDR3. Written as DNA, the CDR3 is TGTGCCAGCAGCACTCCGAACACCGGGGAGCTGTTTTTT. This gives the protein CASSTPNTGELFF.

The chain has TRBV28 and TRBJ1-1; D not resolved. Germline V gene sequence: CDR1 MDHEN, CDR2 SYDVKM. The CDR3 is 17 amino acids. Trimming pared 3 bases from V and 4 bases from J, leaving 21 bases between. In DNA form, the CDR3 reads TGTGCCAGCAGTTTTGCGGGTTTTCACCTACGGGGCACTGAAGCTTTCTTT. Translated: CASSFAGFHLRGTEAFF.

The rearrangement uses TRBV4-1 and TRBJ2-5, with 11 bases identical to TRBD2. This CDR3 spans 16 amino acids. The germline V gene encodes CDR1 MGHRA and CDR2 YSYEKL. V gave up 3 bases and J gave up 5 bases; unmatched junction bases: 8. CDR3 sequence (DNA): TGCGCCAGCAGCCAGGTTAGCGGGGGGGCCCGGGAGACCCAGTACTTC. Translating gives CASSQVSGGARETQYF.

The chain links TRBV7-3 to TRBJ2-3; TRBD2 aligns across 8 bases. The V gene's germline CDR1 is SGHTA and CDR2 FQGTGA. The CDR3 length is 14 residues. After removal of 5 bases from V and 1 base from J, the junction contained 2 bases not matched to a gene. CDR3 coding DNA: TGTGCCAGCAGCCAACTAGCGGGCACAGATACGCAGTATTTT. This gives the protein CASSQLAGTDTQYF.